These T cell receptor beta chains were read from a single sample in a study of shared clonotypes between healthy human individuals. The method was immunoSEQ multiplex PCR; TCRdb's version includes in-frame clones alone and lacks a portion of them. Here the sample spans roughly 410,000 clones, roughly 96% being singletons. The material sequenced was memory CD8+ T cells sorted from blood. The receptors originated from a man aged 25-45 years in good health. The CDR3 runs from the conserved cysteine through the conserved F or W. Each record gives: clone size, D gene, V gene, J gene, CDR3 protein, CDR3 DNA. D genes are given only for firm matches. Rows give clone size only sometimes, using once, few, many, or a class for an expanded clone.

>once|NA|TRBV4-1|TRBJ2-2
CASSQSRGELFF
TGCGCCAGCAGCCAAAGCCGCGGGGAGCTGTTTTTT
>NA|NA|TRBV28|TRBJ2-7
CASSLSGYEQYF
TGTGCCAGCAGTTTATCCGGGTACGAGCAGTACTTC
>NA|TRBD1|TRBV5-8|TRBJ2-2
CASSLTTGLVGELFF
TGTGCCAGCAGCTTGACGACAGGGTTGGTCGGGGAGCTGTTTTTT
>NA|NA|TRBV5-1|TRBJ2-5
CASSIHQETQYF
TGCGCCAGCAGCATACACCAAGAGACCCAGTACTTC
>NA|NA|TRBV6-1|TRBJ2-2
CASSPVTNTGELFF
TGTGCCAGCAGTCCGGTGACCAACACCGGGGAGCTGTTTTTT
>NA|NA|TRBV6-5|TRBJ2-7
CASSYSSPGLDEQYF
TGTGCCAGCAGTTACTCGAGCCCGGGCCTGGACGAGCAGTACTTC
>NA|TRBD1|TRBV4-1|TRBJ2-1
CASSQATGGYNEQFF
TGCGCCAGCAGCCAAGCCACAGGGGGCTACAATGAGCAGTTCTTC
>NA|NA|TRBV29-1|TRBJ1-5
CSVVIGDDSNQPQHF
TGCAGCGTTGTTATAGGGGACGATAGCAATCAGCCCCAGCATTTT
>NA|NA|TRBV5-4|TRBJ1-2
CASSLDNYGYTF
TGTGCCAGCAGCTTGGACAACTATGGCTACACCTTC
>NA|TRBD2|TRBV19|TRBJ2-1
CASSILAGGSYNEQFF
TGTGCCAGTAGTATTCTAGCGGGAGGATCGTACAATGAGCAGTTCTTC
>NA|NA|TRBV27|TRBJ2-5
CASSIVYQETQYF
TGTGCCAGCAGTATAGTGTACCAAGAGACCCAGTACTTC
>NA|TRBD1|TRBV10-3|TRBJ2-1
CAIKRDRLYNEQFF
TGTGCCATCAAAAGGGACAGGCTCTACAATGAGCAGTTCTTC
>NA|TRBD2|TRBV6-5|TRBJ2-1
CASSYAGLAGGNEQFF
TGTGCCAGCAGTTACGCCGGACTAGCGGGGGGAAATGAGCAGTTCTTC